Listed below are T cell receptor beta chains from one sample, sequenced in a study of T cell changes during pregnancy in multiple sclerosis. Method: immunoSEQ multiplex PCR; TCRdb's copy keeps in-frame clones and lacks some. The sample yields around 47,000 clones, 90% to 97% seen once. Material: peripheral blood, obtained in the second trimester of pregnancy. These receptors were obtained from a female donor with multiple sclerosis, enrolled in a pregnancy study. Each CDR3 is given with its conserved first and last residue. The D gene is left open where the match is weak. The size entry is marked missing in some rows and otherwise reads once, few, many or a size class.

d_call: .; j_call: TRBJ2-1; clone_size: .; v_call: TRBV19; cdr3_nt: TGTGCCAGTAGTTCATACCTAGGGCAGTTCTTC; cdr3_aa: CASSSYLGQFF
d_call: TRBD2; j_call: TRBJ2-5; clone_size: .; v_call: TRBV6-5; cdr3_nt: TGTGCCAGCAGTTACTCGCGGGGGGGCCGGGAGACCCAGTACTTC; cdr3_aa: CASSYSRGGRETQYF
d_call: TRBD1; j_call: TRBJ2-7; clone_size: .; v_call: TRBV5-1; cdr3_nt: TGCGCCAGCAGCTTCAACCCGGGACAGGGCTACTACGAGCAGTACTTC; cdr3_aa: CASSFNPGQGYYEQYF
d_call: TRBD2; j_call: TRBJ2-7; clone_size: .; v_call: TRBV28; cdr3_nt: TGTGCCAGCAGTTTCCCTAGCGGGAGATCATCCTACGAGCAGTACTTC; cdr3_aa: CASSFPSGRSSYEQYF
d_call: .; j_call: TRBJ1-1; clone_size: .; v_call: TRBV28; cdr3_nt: TGTGCCAGCAGTGCCCCTACAGTAAACACTGAAGCTTTCTTT; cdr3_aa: CASSAPTVNTEAFF
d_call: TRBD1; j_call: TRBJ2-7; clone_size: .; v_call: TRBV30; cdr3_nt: TGTGCCTGGACCCCCCGGGGGCGGGACAGGGGTTCCCACGAGCAGTACTTC; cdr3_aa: CAWTPRGRDRGSHEQYF
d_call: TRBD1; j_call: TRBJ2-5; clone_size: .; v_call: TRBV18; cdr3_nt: TGTGCCAGCTCACTTAACAGGGGGAAAGAGACCCAGTACTTC; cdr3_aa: CASSLNRGKETQYF
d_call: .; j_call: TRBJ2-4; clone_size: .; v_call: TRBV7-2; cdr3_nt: TGTGCCAGCAGCTTAGAATTGACAAGGGCCAAAAACATTCAGTACTTC; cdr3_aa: CASSLELTRAKNIQYF
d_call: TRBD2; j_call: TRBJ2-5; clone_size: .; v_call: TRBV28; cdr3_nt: TGTGCCAGCAGGTGGGGGGCGGGGGGCCGCGGGGAGACCCAGTACTTC; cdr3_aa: CASRWGAGGRGETQYF
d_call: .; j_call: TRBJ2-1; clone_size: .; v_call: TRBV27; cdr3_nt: TGTGCCAGCAGTGAAGGGGGTTCCTACAATGAGCAGTTCTTC; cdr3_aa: CASSEGGSYNEQFF
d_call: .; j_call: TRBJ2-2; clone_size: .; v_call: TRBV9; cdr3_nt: TGTGCCAGCAGCGTAGAGGCGGGACCCACCGGGGAGCTGTTTTTT; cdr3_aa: CASSVEAGPTGELFF
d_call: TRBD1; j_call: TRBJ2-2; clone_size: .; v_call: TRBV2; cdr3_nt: TGTGCCAGCAGTACAGGGGGAAGGTACACCGGGGAGCTGTTTTTT; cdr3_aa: CASSTGGRYTGELFF
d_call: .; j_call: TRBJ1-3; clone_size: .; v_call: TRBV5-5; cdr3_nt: TGTGCCAGCAGCTTGTTGGGGCAGACCCACTCTGGAAACACCATATATTTT; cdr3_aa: CASSLLGQTHSGNTIYF
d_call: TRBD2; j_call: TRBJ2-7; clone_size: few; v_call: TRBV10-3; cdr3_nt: TGTGCCATCAGTGAGTCGACCTTGGGGGGGAGACTCGAGCAGTACTTC; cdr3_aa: CAISESTLGGRLEQYF
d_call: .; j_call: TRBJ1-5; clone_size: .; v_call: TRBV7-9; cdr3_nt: TGTGCCAGCAGTCAGGGGATCAATCAGCCCCAGCATTTT; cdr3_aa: CASSQGINQPQHF
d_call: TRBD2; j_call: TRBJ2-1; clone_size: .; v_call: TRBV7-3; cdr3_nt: TGTGCCAGCGACGTAGCGGGGACGAGCTCCTACAATGAGCAGTTCTTC; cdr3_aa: CASDVAGTSSYNEQFF
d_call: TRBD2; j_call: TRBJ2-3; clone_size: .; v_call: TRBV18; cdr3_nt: TGTGCCAGCTCACCAAAGCCTAGCGGGGGGGCCGGGGATACGCAGTATTTT; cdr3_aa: CASSPKPSGGAGDTQYF
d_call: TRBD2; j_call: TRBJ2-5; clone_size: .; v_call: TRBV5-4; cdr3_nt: TGTGCCAGCAGCCCAGCGGGGGAGACCCAGTACTTC; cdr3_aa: CASSPAGETQYF
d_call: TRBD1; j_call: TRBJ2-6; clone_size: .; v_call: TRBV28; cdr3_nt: TGTGCCAGCAGTTCCCTGACAGGGGCCGGGGCCAACGTCCTGACTTTC; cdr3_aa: CASSSLTGAGANVLTF
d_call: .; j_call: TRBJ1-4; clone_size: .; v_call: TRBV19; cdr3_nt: TGTGCCAGCCGCGTAAGGGGGACTAATGAAAAACTGTTTTTT; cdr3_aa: CASRVRGTNEKLFF
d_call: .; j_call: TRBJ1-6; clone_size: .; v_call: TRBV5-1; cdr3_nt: TGCGCCAGCAGCTTGAGGGGGAATAATTCACCCCTCCACTTT; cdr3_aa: CASSLRGNNSPLHF
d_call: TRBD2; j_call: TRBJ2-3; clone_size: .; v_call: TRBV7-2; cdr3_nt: TGTGCCAGCAGCTTTTCTAGCGGGGGGGCTTCGGATACGCAGTATTTT; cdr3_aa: CASSFSSGGASDTQYF
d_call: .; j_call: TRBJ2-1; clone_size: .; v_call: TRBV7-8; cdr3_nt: TGTGCCAGCAGCTTAGGAGGGGGCTCCTACAATGAGCAGTTCTTC; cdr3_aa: CASSLGGGSYNEQFF
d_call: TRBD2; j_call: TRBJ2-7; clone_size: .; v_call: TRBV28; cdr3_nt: TGTGCCAGCTCCCCCTTAGCGGGAGTCTACGAGCAGTACTTC; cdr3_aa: CASSPLAGVYEQYF
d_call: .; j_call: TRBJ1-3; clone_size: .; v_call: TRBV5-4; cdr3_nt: TGTGCCAGCAGCCTCTACGGGAGGCAGGGGACTTTGAGCTCTGGAAACACCATATATTTT; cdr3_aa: CASSLYGRQGTLSSGNTIYF
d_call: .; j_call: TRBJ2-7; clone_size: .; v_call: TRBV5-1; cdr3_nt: TGCGCCAGCAGCTTGCTTCAGGGAACCTACGAGCAGTACTTC; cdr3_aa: CASSLLQGTYEQYF
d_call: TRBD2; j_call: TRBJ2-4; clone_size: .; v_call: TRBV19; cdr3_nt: TGTGCCAGTAGTACCCGGACTAGCGGGCTCTTAGCCAAAAACATTCAGTACTTC; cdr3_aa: CASSTRTSGLLAKNIQYF
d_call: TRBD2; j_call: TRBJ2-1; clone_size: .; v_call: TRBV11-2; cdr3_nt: TGTGCCAGTTATGCTACGGACCTCCGAACTAGCGGTTACAATGAGCAGTTCTTC; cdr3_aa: CASYATDLRTSGYNEQFF
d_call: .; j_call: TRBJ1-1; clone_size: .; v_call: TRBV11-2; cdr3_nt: TGTGCCAGCAGCTTAGTTCCCAGGGCGAGGGAAGCTTTCTTT; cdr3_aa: CASSLVPRAREAFF